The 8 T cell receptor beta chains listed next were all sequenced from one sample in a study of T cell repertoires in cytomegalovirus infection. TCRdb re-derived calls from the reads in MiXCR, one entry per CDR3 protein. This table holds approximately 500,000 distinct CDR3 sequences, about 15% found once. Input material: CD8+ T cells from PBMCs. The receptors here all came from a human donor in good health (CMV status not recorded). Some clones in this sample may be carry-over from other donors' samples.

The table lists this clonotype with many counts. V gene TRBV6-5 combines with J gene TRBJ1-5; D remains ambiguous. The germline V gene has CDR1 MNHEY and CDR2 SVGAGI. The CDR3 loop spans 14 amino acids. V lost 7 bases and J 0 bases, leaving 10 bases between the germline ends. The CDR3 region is CASIKGYSNQPQHF. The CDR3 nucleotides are TGTGCCAGCATCAAGGGATATAGCAATCAGCCCCAGCATTTT.

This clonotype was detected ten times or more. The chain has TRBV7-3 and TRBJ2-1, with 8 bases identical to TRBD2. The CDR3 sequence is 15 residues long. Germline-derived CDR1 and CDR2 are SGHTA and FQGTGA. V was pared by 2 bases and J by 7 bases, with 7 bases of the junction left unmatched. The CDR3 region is CASSLGGLAPNEQFF. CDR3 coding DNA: TGTGCCAGCAGCTTAGGAGGACTAGCCCCAAATGAGCAGTTCTTC.

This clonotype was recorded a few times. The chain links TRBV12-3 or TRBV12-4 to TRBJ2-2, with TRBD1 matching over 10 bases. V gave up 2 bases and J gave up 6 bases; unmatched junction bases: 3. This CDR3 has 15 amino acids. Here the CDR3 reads CASSLRDRGAGELFF. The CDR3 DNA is TGTGCCAGCAGTTTAAGGGACAGGGGAGCCGGGGAGCTGTTTTTT.

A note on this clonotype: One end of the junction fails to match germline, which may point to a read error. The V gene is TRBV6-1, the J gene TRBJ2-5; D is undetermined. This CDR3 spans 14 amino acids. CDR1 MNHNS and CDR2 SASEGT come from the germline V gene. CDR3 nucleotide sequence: TGTCCCAGCAGTTACGAGTTTTATCCCGAGACCCAGTACTTC. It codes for CPSSYEFYPETQYF.

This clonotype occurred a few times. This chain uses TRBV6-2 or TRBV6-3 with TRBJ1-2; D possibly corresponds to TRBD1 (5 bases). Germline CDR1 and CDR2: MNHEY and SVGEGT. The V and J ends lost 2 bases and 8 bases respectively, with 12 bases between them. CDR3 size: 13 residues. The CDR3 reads CASSYGGIEGYTF. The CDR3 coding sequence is TGTGCCAGCAGTTACGGGGGAATTGAAGGCTACACCTTC.

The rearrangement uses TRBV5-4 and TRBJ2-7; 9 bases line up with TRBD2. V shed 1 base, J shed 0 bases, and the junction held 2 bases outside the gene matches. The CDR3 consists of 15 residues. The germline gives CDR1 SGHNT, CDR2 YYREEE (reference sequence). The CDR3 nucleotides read TGTGCCAGCAGCTTGAAGCGGGAGGTCTCCTACGAGCAGTACTTC. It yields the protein CASSLKREVSYEQYF.

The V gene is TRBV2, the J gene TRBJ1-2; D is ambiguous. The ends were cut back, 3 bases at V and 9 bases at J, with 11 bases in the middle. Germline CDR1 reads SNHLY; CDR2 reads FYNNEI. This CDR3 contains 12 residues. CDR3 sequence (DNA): TGTGCCAGCAGTGACGGTCGGAGAAGCTACACCTTC. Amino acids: CASSDGRRSYTF.

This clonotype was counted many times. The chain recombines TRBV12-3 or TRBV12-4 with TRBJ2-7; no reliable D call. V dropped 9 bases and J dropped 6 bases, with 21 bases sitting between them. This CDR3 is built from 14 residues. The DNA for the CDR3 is TGTGCCAGTTCCCCGGACGGCCGCGGCTCCGAGCAGTACTTC. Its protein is CASSPDGRGSEQYF.